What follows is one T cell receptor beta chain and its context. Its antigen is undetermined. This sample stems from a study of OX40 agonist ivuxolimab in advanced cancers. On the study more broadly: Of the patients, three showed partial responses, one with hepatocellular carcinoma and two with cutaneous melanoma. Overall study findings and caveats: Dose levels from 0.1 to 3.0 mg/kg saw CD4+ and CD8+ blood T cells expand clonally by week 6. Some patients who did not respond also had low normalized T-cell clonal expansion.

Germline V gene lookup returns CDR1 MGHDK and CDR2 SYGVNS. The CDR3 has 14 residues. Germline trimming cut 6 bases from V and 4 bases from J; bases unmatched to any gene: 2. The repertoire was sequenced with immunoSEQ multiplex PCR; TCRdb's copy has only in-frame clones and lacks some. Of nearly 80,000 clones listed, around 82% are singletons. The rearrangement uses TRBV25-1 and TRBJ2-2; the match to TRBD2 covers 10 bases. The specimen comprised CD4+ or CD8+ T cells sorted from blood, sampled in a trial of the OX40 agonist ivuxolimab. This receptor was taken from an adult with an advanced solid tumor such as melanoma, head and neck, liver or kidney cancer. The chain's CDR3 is CASSGLAATGELFF. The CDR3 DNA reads TGTGCCAGCAGCGGACTAGCGGCCACCGGGGAGCTGTTTTTT.